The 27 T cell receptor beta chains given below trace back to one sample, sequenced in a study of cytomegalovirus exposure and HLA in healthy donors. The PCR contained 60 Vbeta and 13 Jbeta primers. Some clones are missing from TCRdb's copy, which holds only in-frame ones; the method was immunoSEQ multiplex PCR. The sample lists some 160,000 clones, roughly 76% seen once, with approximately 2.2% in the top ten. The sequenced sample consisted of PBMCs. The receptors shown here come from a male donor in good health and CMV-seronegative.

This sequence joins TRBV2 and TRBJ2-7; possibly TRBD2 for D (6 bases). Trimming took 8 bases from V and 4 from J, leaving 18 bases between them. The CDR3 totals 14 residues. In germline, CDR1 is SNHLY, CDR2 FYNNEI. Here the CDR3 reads CASRRDRLKYEQYF. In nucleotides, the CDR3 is TGTGCCAGCCGGAGGGACCGACTTAAATACGAGCAGTACTTC. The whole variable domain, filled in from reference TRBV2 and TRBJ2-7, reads EPEVTQTPSHQVTQMGQEVILRCVPISNHLYFYWYRQILGQKVEFLVSFYNNEISEKSEIFDDQFSVERPDGSNFTLKIRSTKLEDSAMYFCASRRDRLKYEQYFGPGTRLTVT.

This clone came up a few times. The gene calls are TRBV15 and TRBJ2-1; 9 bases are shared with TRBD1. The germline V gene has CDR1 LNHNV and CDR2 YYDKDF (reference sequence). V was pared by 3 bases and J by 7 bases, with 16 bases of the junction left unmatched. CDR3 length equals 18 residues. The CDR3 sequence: CATSRSGQGGGLWNEQFF. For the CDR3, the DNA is TGTGCCACCAGCAGGTCGGGACAGGGTGGAGGGTTGTGGAATGAGCAGTTCTTC.

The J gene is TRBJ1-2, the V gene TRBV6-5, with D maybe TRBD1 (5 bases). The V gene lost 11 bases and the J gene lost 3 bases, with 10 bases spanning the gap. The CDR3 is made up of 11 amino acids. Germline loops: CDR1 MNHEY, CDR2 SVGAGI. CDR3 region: CAGQGDYGYTF. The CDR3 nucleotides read TGTGCCGGGCAAGGGGACTATGGCTACACCTTC.

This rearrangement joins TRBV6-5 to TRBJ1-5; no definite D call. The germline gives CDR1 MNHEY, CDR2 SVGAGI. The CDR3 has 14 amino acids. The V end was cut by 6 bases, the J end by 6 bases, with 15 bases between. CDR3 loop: CASSRDKRLQPQHF. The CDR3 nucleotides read TGTGCCAGCAGCCGAGACAAAAGGCTTCAGCCCCAGCATTTT.

The DNA of the CDR3 is TGTGCCAGCGGGTGGGGACAGGGGCAACCCTACGAGCAGTACTTC. As protein: CASGWGQGQPYEQYF. This chain connects TRBV6-1 to TRBJ2-7, with 10 bases lining up with TRBD1. Trimming at V came to 8 bases and at J to 2 bases, leaving 9 bases not matched to a gene. The CDR3 extends over 15 amino acids. Germline V lookup: CDR1 MNHNS, CDR2 SASEGT.

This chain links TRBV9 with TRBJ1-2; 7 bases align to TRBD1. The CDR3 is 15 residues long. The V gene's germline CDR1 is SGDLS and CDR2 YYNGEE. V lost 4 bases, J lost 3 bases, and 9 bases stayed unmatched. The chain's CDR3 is CASSPRQGADYGYTF. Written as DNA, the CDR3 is TGTGCCAGCAGCCCCAGACAGGGCGCGGACTATGGCTACACCTTC.

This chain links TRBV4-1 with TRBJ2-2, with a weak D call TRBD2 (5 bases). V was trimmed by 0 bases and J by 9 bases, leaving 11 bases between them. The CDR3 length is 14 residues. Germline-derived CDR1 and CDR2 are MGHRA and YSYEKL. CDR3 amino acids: CASSQDFGKRELFF. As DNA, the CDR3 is TGCGCCAGCAGCCAAGATTTCGGGAAGCGGGAGCTGTTTTTT.

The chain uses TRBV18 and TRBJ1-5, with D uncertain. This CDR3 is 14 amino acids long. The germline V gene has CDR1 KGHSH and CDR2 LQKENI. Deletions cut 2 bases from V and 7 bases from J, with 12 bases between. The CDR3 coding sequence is TGTGCCAGCTCACCAGCCGGGAGAGGACAGCCCCAGCATTTT. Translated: CASSPAGRGQPQHF.

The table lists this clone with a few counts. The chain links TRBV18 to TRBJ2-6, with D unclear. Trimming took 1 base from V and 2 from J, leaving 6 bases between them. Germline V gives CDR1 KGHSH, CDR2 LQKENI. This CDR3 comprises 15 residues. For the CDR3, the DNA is TGTGCCAGCTCACCACAGAGAACTGGGGCCAACGTCCTGACTTTC. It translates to CASSPQRTGANVLTF.

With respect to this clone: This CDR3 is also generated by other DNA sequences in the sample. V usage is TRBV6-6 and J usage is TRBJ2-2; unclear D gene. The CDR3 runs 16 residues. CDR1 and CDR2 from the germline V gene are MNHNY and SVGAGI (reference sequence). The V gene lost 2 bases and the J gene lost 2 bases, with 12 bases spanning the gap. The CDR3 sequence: CASSYVASPNTGELFF. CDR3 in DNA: TGTGCCAGCAGTTACGTGGCTAGTCCTAACACCGGGGAGCTGTTTTTT.

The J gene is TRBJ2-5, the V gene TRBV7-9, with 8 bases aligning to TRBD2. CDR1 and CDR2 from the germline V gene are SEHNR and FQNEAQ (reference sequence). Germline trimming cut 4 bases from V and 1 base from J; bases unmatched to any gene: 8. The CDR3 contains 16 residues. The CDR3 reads CASSYGLAGPQETQYF. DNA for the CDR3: TGTGCCAGCAGCTACGGGTTAGCGGGGCCCCAAGAGACCCAGTACTTC.

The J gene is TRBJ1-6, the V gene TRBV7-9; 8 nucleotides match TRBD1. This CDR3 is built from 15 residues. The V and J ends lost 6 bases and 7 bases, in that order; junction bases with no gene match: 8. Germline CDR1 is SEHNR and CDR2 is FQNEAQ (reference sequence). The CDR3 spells CASSLGQGQNSPLHF. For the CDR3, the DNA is TGTGCCAGCAGTCTCGGACAGGGTCAAAATTCACCCCTCCACTTT.

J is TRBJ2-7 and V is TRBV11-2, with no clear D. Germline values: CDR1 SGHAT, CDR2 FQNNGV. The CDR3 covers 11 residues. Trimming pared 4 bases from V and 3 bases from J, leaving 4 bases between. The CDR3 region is CASSSLYEQYF. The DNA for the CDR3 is TGTGCCAGCAGCTCCCTCTACGAGCAGTACTTC.

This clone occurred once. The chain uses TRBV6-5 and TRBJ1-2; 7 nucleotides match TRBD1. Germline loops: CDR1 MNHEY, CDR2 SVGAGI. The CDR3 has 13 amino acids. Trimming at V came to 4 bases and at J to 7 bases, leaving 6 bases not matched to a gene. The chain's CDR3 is CASSFLQGFGYTF. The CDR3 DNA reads TGTGCCAGCAGTTTCCTACAGGGGTTTGGCTACACCTTC.

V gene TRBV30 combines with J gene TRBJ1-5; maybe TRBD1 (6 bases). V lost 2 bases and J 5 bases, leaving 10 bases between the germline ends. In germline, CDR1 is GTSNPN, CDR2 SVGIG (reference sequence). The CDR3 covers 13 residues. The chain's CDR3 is CAWSMAGDQPQHF. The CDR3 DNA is TGTGCCTGGAGTATGGCAGGGGATCAGCCCCAGCATTTT.

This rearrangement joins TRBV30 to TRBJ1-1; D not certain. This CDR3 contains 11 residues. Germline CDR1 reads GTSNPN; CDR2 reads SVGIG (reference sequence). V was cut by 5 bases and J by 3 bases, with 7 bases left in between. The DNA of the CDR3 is TGTGCCTGGGCGGAGGACACTGAAGCTTTCTTT. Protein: CAWAEDTEAFF.

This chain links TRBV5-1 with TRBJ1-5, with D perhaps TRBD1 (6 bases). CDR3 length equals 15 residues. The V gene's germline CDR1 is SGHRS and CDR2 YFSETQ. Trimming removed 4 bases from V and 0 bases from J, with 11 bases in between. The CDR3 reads CASSPEGDSNQPQHF. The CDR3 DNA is TGCGCCAGCAGCCCCGAGGGGGATAGCAATCAGCCCCAGCATTTT.

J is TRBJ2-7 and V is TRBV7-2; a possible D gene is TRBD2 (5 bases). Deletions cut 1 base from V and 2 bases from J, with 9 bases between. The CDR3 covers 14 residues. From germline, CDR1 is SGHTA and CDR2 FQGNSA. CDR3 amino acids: CASSLDAGAYEQYF. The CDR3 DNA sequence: TGTGCCAGCAGCTTAGACGCGGGTGCCTACGAGCAGTACTTC.

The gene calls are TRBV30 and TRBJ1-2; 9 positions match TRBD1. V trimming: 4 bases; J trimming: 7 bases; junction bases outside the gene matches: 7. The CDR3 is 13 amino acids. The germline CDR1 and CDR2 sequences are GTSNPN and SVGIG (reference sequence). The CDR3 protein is CAWTGQGFFGYTF. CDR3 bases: TGTGCCTGGACGGGACAGGGTTTTTTTGGCTACACCTTC.

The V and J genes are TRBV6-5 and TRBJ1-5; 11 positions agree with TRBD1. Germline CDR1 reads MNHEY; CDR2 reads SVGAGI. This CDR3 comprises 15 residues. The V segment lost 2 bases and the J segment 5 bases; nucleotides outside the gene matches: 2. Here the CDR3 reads CASSYGTGGDQPQHF. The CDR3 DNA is TGTGCCAGCAGTTACGGGACAGGGGGTGATCAGCCCCAGCATTTT.

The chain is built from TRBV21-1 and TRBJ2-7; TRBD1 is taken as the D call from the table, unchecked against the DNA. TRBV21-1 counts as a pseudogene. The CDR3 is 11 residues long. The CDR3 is CASPQGYEQYF. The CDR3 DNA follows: TGTGCCAGCCCTCAGGGCTACGAGCAGTACTTC.

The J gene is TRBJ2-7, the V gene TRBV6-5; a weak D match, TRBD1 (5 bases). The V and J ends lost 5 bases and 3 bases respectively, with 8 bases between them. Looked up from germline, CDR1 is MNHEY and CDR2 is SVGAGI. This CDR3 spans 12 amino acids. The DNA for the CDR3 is TGTGCCAGCAGTCCAACAGGCTACGAGCAGTACTTC. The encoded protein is CASSPTGYEQYF.

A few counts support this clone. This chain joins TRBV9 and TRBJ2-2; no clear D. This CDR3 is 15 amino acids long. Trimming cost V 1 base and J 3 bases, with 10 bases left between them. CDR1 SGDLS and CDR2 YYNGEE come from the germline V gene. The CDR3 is CASSVMAVHTGELFF. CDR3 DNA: TGTGCCAGCAGCGTAATGGCGGTGCACACCGGGGAGCTGTTTTTT.

The CDR3, as DNA: TGCGCCAGCAGCGCTGACAGGGTCGGCGGCACTGAAGCTTTCTTT. Amino acids: CASSADRVGGTEAFF. The chain joins TRBV5-1 to TRBJ1-1, with 7 bases that match TRBD1. Losses at the gene ends were 4 bases for V and 4 bases for J; bases not matched to a gene: 10. The CDR3 contains 15 residues. Germline CDR1 reads SGHRS; CDR2 reads YFSETQ.

The CDR3 loop is CASKQGVQHTDTQYF. In DNA form, the CDR3 reads TGTGCCAGCAAACAGGGTGTTCAACACACAGATACGCAGTATTTT. This sequence joins TRBV2 and TRBJ2-3; maybe TRBD1 (6 bases). This CDR3 region has 15 residues. Trimming cost V 7 bases and J 2 bases, with 16 bases left between them. Germline CDR1 SNHLY, CDR2 FYNNEI.

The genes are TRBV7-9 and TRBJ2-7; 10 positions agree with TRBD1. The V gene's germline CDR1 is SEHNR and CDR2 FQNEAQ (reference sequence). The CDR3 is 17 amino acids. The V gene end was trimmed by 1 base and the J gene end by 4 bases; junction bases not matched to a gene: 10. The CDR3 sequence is CASSLGEPGQGFYEQYF. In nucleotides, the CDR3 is TGTGCCAGCAGCTTAGGGGAACCGGGACAGGGGTTTTACGAGCAGTACTTC.

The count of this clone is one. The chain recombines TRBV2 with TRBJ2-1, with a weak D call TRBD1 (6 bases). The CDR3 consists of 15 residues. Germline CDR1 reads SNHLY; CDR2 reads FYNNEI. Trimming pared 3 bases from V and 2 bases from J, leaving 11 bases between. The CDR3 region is CASSDSGTTYNEQFF. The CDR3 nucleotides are TGTGCCAGCAGTGATTCGGGGACAACCTACAATGAGCAGTTCTTC.